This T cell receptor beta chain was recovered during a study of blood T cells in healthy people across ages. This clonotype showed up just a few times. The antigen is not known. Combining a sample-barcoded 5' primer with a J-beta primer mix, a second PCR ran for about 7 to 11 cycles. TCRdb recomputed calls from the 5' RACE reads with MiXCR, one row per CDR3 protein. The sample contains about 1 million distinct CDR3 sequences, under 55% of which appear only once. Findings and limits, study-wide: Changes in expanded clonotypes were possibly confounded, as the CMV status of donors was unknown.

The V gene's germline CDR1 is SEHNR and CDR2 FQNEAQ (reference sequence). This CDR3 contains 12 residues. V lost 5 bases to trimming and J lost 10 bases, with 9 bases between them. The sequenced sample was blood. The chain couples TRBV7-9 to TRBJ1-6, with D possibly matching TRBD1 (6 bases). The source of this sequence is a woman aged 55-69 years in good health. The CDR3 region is CASSVTGSPLHF. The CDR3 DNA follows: TGTGCCAGCAGCGTTACAGGGTCACCCCTCCACTTT.